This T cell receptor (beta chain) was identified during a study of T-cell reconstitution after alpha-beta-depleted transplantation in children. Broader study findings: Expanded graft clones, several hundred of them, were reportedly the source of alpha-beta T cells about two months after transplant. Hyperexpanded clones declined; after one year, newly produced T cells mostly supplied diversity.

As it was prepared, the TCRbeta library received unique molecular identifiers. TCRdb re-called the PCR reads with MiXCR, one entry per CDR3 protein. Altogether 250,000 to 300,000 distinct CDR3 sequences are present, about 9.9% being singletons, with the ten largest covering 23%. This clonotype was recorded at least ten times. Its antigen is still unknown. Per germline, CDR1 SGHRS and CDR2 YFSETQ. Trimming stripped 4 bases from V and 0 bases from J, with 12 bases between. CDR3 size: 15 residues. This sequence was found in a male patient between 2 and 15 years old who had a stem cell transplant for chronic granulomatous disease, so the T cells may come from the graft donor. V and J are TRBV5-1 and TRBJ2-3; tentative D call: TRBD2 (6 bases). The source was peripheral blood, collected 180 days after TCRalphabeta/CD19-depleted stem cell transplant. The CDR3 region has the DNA TGCGCCAGCAGCCCCATGAGCGGGAGCACAGATACGCAGTATTTT. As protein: CASSPMSGSTDTQYF.